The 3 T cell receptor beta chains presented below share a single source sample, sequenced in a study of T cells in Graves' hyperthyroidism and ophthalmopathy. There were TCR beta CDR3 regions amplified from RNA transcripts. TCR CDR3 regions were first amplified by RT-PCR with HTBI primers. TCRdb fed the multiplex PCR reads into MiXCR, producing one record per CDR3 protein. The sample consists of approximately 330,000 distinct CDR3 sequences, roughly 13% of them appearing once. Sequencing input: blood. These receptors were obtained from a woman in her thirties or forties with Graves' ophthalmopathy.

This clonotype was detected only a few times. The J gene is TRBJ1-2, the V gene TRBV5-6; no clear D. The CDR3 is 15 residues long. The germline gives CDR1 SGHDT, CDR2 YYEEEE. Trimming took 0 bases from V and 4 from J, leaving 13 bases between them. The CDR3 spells CASSLAMTSLYGYTF. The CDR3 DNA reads TGTGCCAGCAGCTTGGCAATGACATCCCTCTATGGCTACACCTTC.

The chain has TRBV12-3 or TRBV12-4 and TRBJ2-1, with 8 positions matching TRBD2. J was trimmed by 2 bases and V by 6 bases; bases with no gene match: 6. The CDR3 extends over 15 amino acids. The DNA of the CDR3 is TGTGCCAGCAGCCCCGAGGGACTAGCCTACAATGAGCAGTTCTTC. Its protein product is CASSPEGLAYNEQFF.

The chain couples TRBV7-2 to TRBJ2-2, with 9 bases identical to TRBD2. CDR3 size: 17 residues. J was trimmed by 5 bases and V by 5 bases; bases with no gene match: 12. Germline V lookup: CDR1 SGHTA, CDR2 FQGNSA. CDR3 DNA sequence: TGTGCCAGCAGCGCGTATGGGCGGGGGGGCCTAACCGGGGAGCTGTTTTTT. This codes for CASSAYGRGGLTGELFF. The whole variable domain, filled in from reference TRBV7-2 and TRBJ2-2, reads GAGVSQSPSNKVTEKGKDVELRCDPISGHTALYWYRQSLGQGLEFLIYFQGNSAPDKSGLPSDRFSAERTGGSVSTLTIQRTQQEDSAVYLCASSAYGRGGLTGELFFGEGSRLTVL.